These T cell receptor beta chains were read from a single sample in a study of tumor and adjacent non-tumor tissue in lung cancer. In TCRdb, the multiplex PCR reads were re-called with MiXCR into one record per CDR3 protein. The table includes under 150,000 distinct CDR3 sequences, approximately 66% detected once. Sequenced material: lung tumor tissue. All receptors derive from a man between 60 and 75 years old with small cell lung cancer. The CDR3 runs from the conserved cysteine through the conserved F or W. The order of the fields is J gene, clone size, D gene, V gene, CDR3 protein, CDR3 DNA. The D gene is left open where the match is weak. Size tells how often a clone was seen (once, few, many) or the class of an expanded clone, and some rows leave it out.

TRBJ1-1 . . TRBV20-1 CSARVGLNTEVFF TGCAGTGCTAGGGTTGGGTTGAACACTGAAGTTTTCTTT
TRBJ2-1 . . TRBV5-1 CASSSGPNNEQFF TGCGCCAGCAGCTCCGGGCCGAACAATGAGCAGTTCTTC
TRBJ1-2 . TRBD1 TRBV29-1 CSFRTGTDYTF TGTAGCTTTAGGACAGGGACGGACTACACCTTC
TRBJ1-5 . . TRBV6-1 CASIRALVGNHPQHF TGTGCCAGCATCAGAGCCCTAGTGGGCAATCATCCCCAGCATTTT
TRBJ1-2 . TRBD1 TRBV5-1 CASSRGQGFGGYTF TGCGCCAGCAGCAGGGGACAGGGGTTTGGCGGCTACACCTTC
TRBJ2-6 few . TRBV4-1 CASSQEVAGANVLTF TGCGCCAGCAGCCAAGAGGTTGCTGGGGCCAACGTCCTGACTTTC
TRBJ1-1 many . TRBV12-3/TRBV12-4 CASSLETGGGTEAFF TGTGCCAGCAGTTTAGAGACAGGCGGAGGCACTGAAGCTTTCTTT
TRBJ2-7 . . TRBV6-6 CASSYYDEQYF TGTGCCAGCAGTTACTACGACGAGCAGTACTTC
TRBJ1-2 . . TRBV20-1 CSATLRGAAGSYTF TGCAGTGCTACACTTCGGGGGGCGGCCGGCAGCTACACCTTC
TRBJ2-6 . TRBD1 TRBV11-3 CDSSQGARANVLTF TGTGACAGCAGCCAGGGGGCTAGGGCCAACGTCCTGACTTTC
TRBJ2-5 few . TRBV11-2 CASSITGTQEYF TGTGCCAGTAGTATAACCGGGACCCAAGAATACTTC
TRBJ2-1 . TRBD2 TRBV29-1 CSVWTSGRINEQFF TGCAGCGTATGGACTAGCGGGAGGATCAATGAGCAGTTCTTC
TRBJ2-5 . . TRBV5-6 CASSSEQLKETQYF TGTGCCAGCAGCTCCGAACAATTAAAGGAGACCCAGTACTTC
TRBJ1-1 few . TRBV13 CASSFYETRAKAFF TGTGCCAGCAGCTTTTACGAGACCAGGGCGAAAGCTTTCTTT
TRBJ2-7 few . TRBV4-2 CASSQGQGTAYEQYF TGTGCCAGCAGCCAAGGTCAGGGAACCGCCTACGAGCAGTACTTC
TRBJ2-3 . . TRBV12-3/TRBV12-4 CARSFQGIRAVRETDTQYF TGTGCCAGAAGTTTCCAAGGGATTCGAGCGGTCAGAGAAACAGATACGCAGTATTTT
TRBJ2-2 . . TRBV29-1 CSAVVGSVNIGELFF TGCAGCGCCGTAGTGGGTTCGGTGAACATCGGGGAGCTGTTTTTT
TRBJ2-2 . . TRBV6-1 CASSAQLLRPNTRELFF TGTGCCAGCAGTGCCCAATTATTGCGGCCCAACACACGGGAGCTGTTTTTT
TRBJ2-1 . . TRBV20-1 CSATFPTPGTFNEQFF TGCAGTGCTACCTTCCCAACCCCGGGCACTTTTAATGAGCAGTTCTTC
TRBJ2-5 . . TRBV12-3/TRBV12-4 CASSWDPKETHYF TGTGCCAGCAGTTGGGATCCCAAAGAGACCCATTACTTC
TRBJ2-5 . TRBD2 TRBV20-1 CSASGLVGGPETQYF TGCAGTGCTAGTGGACTAGTGGGAGGGCCAGAGACCCAGTACTTC
TRBJ2-7 few . TRBV28 CASSAKGYEQYF TGTGCCAGCAGTGCCAAAGGATACGAGCAGTACTTC
TRBJ1-2 . . TRBV20-1 CSDGRQNDGYTF TGCAGTGATGGCCGCCAGAACGATGGCTACACCTTC
TRBJ1-5 . . TRBV18 CASSPGGGNQPQHF TGTGCCAGCTCCCCTGGGGGCGGAAATCAGCCCCAGCATTTT
TRBJ2-3 . TRBD2 TRBV20-1 CSAGLAGIIDTQYF TGCAGTGCTGGACTAGCGGGGATCATAGATACGCAGTATTTT
TRBJ1-1 . . TRBV5-4 CASSFVVVNTEAFF TGTGCCAGCAGCTTTGTAGTGGTGAACACTGAAGCTTTCTTT
TRBJ2-3 . . TRBV20-1 CSAHHESTDTQYF TGCAGTGCTCATCACGAAAGCACAGATACGCAGTATTTT
TRBJ2-1 . TRBD2 TRBV5-4 CASSLRGGSQSYNEQFF TGTGCCAGCAGCCTTCGGGGCGGGAGTCAATCCTACAATGAGCAGTTCTTC
TRBJ2-6 . . TRBV6-6 CASSYSGGVSGANVLTF TGTGCCAGCAGTTACTCTGGGGGCGTCTCTGGGGCCAACGTCCTGACTTTC
TRBJ1-1 once . TRBV5-5 CASSLVGATEAFF TGTGCCAGCAGCTTGGTGGGGGCCACTGAAGCTTTCTTT
TRBJ1-2 . . TRBV20-1 CSALGRDDYIF TGCAGTGCTTTGGGGAGGGATGACTACATCTTC
TRBJ2-5 many . TRBV29-1 CSIRTEETQYF TGCAGCATTAGGACAGAAGAGACCCAGTACTTC
TRBJ2-1 few . TRBV5-6 CASSLYRAWERLHNEQFF TGTGCCAGCAGCTTGTACCGCGCCTGGGAGCGGCTACACAATGAGCAGTTCTTC
TRBJ2-1 . . TRBV20-1 CSATESGNVQFF TGCAGTGCTACCGAAAGTGGCAATGTGCAGTTCTTC
TRBJ2-2 few . TRBV20-1 CSARDSRVFGELFF TGCAGTGCTAGAGATTCTCGGGTATTCGGGGAGCTGTTTTTT
TRBJ2-1 few . TRBV7-9 CAVKEDPYNEQFF TGTGCCGTCAAGGAGGACCCCTACAATGAGCAGTTCTTC
TRBJ2-5 . . TRBV6-1 CASSRANQGTQYF TGTGCCTCCAGCCGGGCGAACCAAGGGACCCAGTACTTC
TRBJ2-1 once TRBD2 TRBV11-3 CACSSGLAGGPYNEQSF TGTGCCTGCAGCTCTGGACTAGCGGGAGGGCCCTACAATGAGCAGTCCTTC
TRBJ1-1 . . TRBV4-1 CVSSQLRGGDTEVFF TGTGTCAGCAGCCAACTCAGGGGAGGAGACACTGAAGTTTTCTTT
TRBJ2-3 . TRBD1 TRBV11-2 CASSLATGDTDTRYF TGTGCCAGCAGCTTAGCCACAGGGGACACAGATACGCGGTATTTT